Presented here are 24 T cell receptor beta chains from one specimen sequenced in a study of post-analysis software for immune sequencing data. These receptors have no identified antigens. Findings and caveats of the study: In patients, TRBV5-6, TRBV5-1 and TRBV20-1 belonged to five TRBV segments found more frequently than in controls.

Unique molecular identifiers were carried by the TCR beta cDNA libraries. MiXCR, run by TCRdb on the PCR reads, gives a single entry per CDR3 protein. The sample gives about 200,000 distinct CDR3 sequences, 29% of which show up once; nearly 3.5% is in the top ten. Sequencing was done on a sample of blood. These TCRs come from a girl aged 2 to 17 with multiple sclerosis.

As to this clonotype: One end of the junction fails to match germline, which may point to a read error. The rearrangement joins TRBV6-6 to TRBJ1-4; 8 bases match TRBD1. Per germline, CDR1 MNHNY and CDR2 SVGAGI (reference sequence). This CDR3 contains 16 residues. The CDR3 here is CAGSYDAGGGREKLFF. The DNA for the CDR3 is TGTGCCGGCAGTTACGACGCAGGGGGCGGGCGTGAAAAACTGTTTTTT.

Many counts were recorded for this clonotype. The chain joins TRBV4-1 to TRBJ2-7; possible D gene TRBD2, 7 bases. The V end lost 0 bases, the J end lost 0 bases, and 12 bases lay between the germline ends. The CDR3 sequence is 16 residues long. Germline V gene lookup returns CDR1 MGHRA and CDR2 YSYEKL. CDR3 in amino acids: CASSQDRRGPSYEQYF. The CDR3 DNA is TGCGCCAGCAGCCAAGATCGGCGGGGGCCCTCCTACGAGCAGTACTTC.

About this clonotype itself: It may be a read error: a sequence one base away is much more abundant. This CDR3 reads CASSLSTGQGGEQFF. The CDR3 bases are TGTGCCAGCAGTTTATCTACAGGACAGGGGGGTGAGCAGTTCTTC. The V gene is TRBV12-3 or TRBV12-4, the J gene TRBJ2-1; 10 nucleotides agree with TRBD1. The CDR3 length is 15 residues. V shed 2 bases, J shed 9 bases, and the junction held 7 bases outside the gene matches.

About this clonotype: A much larger clone lies one base from this, so it may be a read error. V usage is TRBV29-1 and J usage is TRBJ2-5; D uncertain. The V end was cut by 4 bases, the J end by 11 bases, with 20 bases between. This CDR3 contains 13 residues. The germline gives CDR1 SQVTM, CDR2 ANQGSEA. The CDR3 is CSVGGGNYNEQYF. In nucleotides, the CDR3 is TGCAGCGTTGGCGGCGGAAACTACAATGAGCAGTACTTC.

This clonotype came up many times. The V gene is TRBV7-9, the J gene TRBJ2-1, with D perhaps matching TRBD1 or TRBD2 (5 bases each). V dropped 2 bases and J dropped 11 bases, with 10 bases sitting between them. This CDR3 region has 12 residues. The germline CDR1 and CDR2 sequences are SEHNR and FQNEAQ (reference sequence). The CDR3: CASSLTGAKQFF. In DNA form, the CDR3 reads TGTGCCAGCAGCTTAACCGGGGCAAAGCAGTTCTTC.

Details on this clonotype: This may arise from a read error, as a much more abundant clone is one base away. The chain joins TRBV20-1 to TRBJ2-5; D gene ambiguous. The end of the DNA fits TRBJ2-1 better, so the J call may be wrong. Germline assignment: CDR1 DFQATT and CDR2 SNEGSKA (reference sequence). The CDR3 sequence is 12 residues long. CDR3: CSAPADQETQFF. The DNA of the CDR3 is TGCAGTGCTCCGGCAGACCAAGAGACCCAGTTCTTC.

The rearrangement links TRBV5-1 to TRBJ2-7; D is perhaps TRBD2 (6 bases). From germline, CDR1 is SGHRS and CDR2 YFSETQ. The CDR3 spans 15 residues. Trimming stripped 4 bases from V and 10 bases from J, with 24 bases between. The CDR3 coding sequence is TGCGCCAGCAGCCCAGGGCTAGCGACGGCGGAGGCCCAGTACTTC. Protein: CASSPGLATAEAQYF. Combining the CDR3 with reference TRBV5-1 and TRBJ2-7 gives the whole variable domain KAGVTQTPRYLIKTRGQQVTLSCSPISGHRSVSWYQQTPGQGLQFLFEYFSETQRNKGNFPGRFSGRQFSNSRSEMNVSTLELGDSALYLCASSPGLATAEAQYFGPGTRLTVT.

About this clonotype: A read error is possible here, since a much larger clone lies one base away. The rearrangement links TRBV10-3 to TRBJ2-7; no clear D. The germline V gene has CDR1 ENHRY and CDR2 SYGVKD. The V end was cut by 0 bases, the J end by 7 bases, with 10 bases between. CDR3 length: 13 residues. CDR3 amino acids: CAISESSLYEQYF. The CDR3 nucleotides are TGTGCCATCAGTGAGTCGAGTTTGTATGAGCAGTACTTC.

The chain is built from TRBV5-1 and TRBJ2-7, with 7 bases lining up with TRBD1. The junction had 15 bases not matched to a gene; V was cut back by 5 bases and J by 10 bases. This CDR3 comprises 14 residues. Germline values: CDR1 SGHRS, CDR2 YFSETQ. DNA of the CDR3: TGCGCCAGCAGTTCAGGGGGAGTGGAAGAGACCCAGTACGTC. This codes for CASSSGGVEETQYV.

V usage is TRBV3-1 and J usage is TRBJ2-7; D possibly corresponds to TRBD2 (5 bases). Trimming took 1 base from V and 3 from J, leaving 10 bases between them. Per germline, CDR1 LGHDT and CDR2 YNNKEL (reference sequence). This CDR3 region has 14 residues. The CDR3 DNA reads as TGTGCCAGCAGCCAAGTGGCAGAGGGCTACGAGCAGTACTTC. Encoded protein: CASSQVAEGYEQYF.

This clonotype was seen at least ten times. V usage is TRBV20-1 and J usage is TRBJ2-1; 7 bases agree with TRBD2. The germline V gene has CDR1 DFQATT and CDR2 SNEGSKA (reference sequence). The CDR3 is made up of 14 amino acids. The ends lost 7 bases at V and 5 bases at J; junction bases unmatched: 11. The CDR3 reads CSVRGTTPDNEQFF. As DNA, the CDR3 is TGCAGTGTAAGAGGGACTACACCAGACAATGAGCAGTTCTTC.

This clonotype came up many times. The chain couples TRBV12-5 to TRBJ2-7, with D hard to call. The CDR3 has 12 residues. V lost 0 bases and J lost 4, with 4 bases in between. Germline lookup yields CDR1 LGHNT and CDR2 FRNRAP. The CDR3 reads CASGLVGYEQYF. In DNA, the CDR3 is TGTGCTAGTGGTTTGGTGGGTTACGAGCAGTACTTC. Filled out from reference TRBV12-5 and TRBJ2-7, the complete variable domain reads DARVTQTPRHKVTEMGQEVTMRCQPILGHNTVFWYRQTMMQGLELLAYFRNRAPLDDSGMPKDRFSAEMPDATLATLKIQPSEPRDSAVYFCASGLVGYEQYFGPGTRLTVT.

This clonotype was recorded at least ten times. V usage is TRBV6-4 and J usage is TRBJ2-3; 14 bases line up with TRBD2. With V trimmed by 0 bases and J by 8 bases, 1 base remained unmatched. This CDR3 is 15 amino acids long. Germline CDR1 is MRHNA and CDR2 is SNTAGT. CDR3: CASSDSTSGGATQYF. In DNA form, the CDR3 reads TGTGCCAGCAGTGACTCGACTAGCGGGGGGGCTACGCAGTATTTT.

Only a few counts were recorded for this clonotype. This rearrangement joins TRBV18 to TRBJ2-7; weak D call: TRBD2 (5 bases). Trimming removed 3 bases at V and 2 bases at J, with 14 bases between. The CDR3 is 15 residues long. CDR1 is KGHSH, CDR2 LQKENI, per germline. In DNA form, the CDR3 reads TGTGCCAGCTCACCCCGATCCGTCGGGACCTACGAGCAGTACTTC. Amino acid sequence: CASSPRSVGTYEQYF.

This clonotype was seen ten or more times. The gene calls are TRBV29-1 and TRBJ1-2, with 8 bases fitting TRBD1. The CDR3 has 14 amino acids. Germline loops: CDR1 SQVTM, CDR2 ANQGSEA. V gave up 4 bases and J gave up 4 bases; unmatched junction bases: 8. The CDR3 protein is CSVAGGGGGYGYTF. The CDR3 coding sequence is TGCAGCGTTGCAGGGGGCGGAGGAGGCTATGGCTACACCTTC. Drawing the rest from reference TRBV29-1 and TRBJ1-2, the complete variable domain is SAVISQKPSRDICQRGTSLTIQCQVDSQVTMMFWYRQQPGQSLTLIATANQGSEATYESGFVIDKFPISRPNLTFSTLTVSNMSPEDSSIYLCSVAGGGGGYGYTFGSGTRLTVV.

This clonotype turned up a few times. The chain is built from TRBV20-1 and TRBJ1-2, with D uncertain. Per the germline V gene, CDR1 is DFQATT and CDR2 is SNEGSKA (reference sequence). V shed 0 bases and J shed 5 bases, with 10 bases lying between them. This CDR3 is 13 amino acids long. The CDR3 loop reads CSARDLLQYGYTF. The CDR3 bases are TGCAGTGCTAGAGATCTCCTCCAATATGGCTACACCTTC.

The chain couples TRBV12-3 or TRBV12-4 to TRBJ2-1, with a tentative D call TRBD2 (7 bases). V dropped 1 base and J dropped 2 bases, with 9 bases sitting between them. This CDR3 has 15 amino acids. The CDR3 loop is CASSLGGGAYNEQFF. The CDR3 nucleotides read TGTGCCAGCAGTTTAGGAGGGGGGGCCTACAATGAGCAGTTCTTC.

This clonotype was seen ten or more times. The chain links TRBV13 to TRBJ2-7, with a tentative D call TRBD2 (5 bases). Between the trimmed V and J ends, which lost 3 bases and 3 bases, there was a span of 12 bases. In germline, CDR1 is PRHDT, CDR2 FYEKMQ (reference sequence). CDR3 length: 14 amino acids. The DNA of the CDR3 is TGTGCCAGCAGCTTCCCCCAGGAGGACTACGAGCAGTACTTC. It codes for CASSFPQEDYEQYF. The whole variable domain, filled in from reference TRBV13 and TRBJ2-7, reads AAGVIQSPRHLIKEKRETATLKCYPIPRHDTVYWYQQGPGQDPQFLISFYEKMQSDKGSIPDRFSAQQFSDYHSELNMSSLELGDSALYFCASSFPQEDYEQYFGPGTRLTVT.

Points on this clonotype: One base away lies a much larger clone, so this may be a sequencing read error. This sequence joins TRBV5-1 and TRBJ2-5; D remains unclear. The end of the DNA aligns better with TRBJ2-7, so the J call may be wrong. The germline gives CDR1 SGHRS, CDR2 YFSETQ. The CDR3 is 13 residues long. As DNA, the CDR3 is TGCGCCAGCAGCTTGGCACAGACCTGCGAGCAGTACTTC. Its protein is CASSLAQTCEQYF.

This clonotype was counted ten times or more. The chain carries TRBV7-9 and TRBJ1-2; 11 positions match TRBD1. This CDR3 comprises 16 residues. The germline V gene encodes CDR1 SEHNR and CDR2 FQNEAQ (reference sequence). The V and J ends lost 5 bases and 5 bases, in that order; junction bases with no gene match: 10. This CDR3 is CASSNKAGQGAYGYTF. The CDR3 DNA sequence: TGTGCCAGCAGCAACAAAGCTGGACAGGGGGCGTATGGCTACACCTTC.

This clonotype has just one count. V gene TRBV5-1 combines with J gene TRBJ1-2; D uncertain. The CDR3 is 15 amino acids. Germline loops: CDR1 SGHRS, CDR2 YFSETQ. Trimming left V 0 bases short and J 4 bases short, with 13 bases between. The CDR3 region is CASSLGGSPGYGYTF. CDR3 nucleotide sequence: TGCGCCAGCAGCTTGGGTGGATCACCGGGCTATGGCTACACCTTC.

The chain uses TRBV7-9 and TRBJ1-1; D unresolved. This CDR3 contains 12 residues. V dropped 5 bases and J dropped 4 bases, with 8 bases sitting between them. Germline assignment: CDR1 SEHNR and CDR2 FQNEAQ (reference sequence). Here the CDR3 DNA reads TGTGCCAGCAGCATTATTGGCACTGAAGCTTTCTTT. This sequence encodes CASSIIGTEAFF.

The chain joins TRBV20-1 to TRBJ2-5; a possible D gene is TRBD2 (6 bases). CDR1 and CDR2 from the germline V gene are DFQATT and SNEGSKA (reference sequence). The CDR3 contains 14 residues. V lost 5 bases to trimming and J lost 2 bases, with 15 bases between them. In nucleotides, the CDR3 is TGCAGTGCTCCCCCGTGGGGGGAACAAGAGACCCAGTACTTC. The encoded protein is CSAPPWGEQETQYF.

About this clonotype: A much larger clone lies a single base off, so this may be a read error. The CDR3 DNA is TGCGCCAGCAGCTTGATGGCGCCCACAGCTACGCAGTATTTT. Amino acids: CASSLMAPTATQYF. The rearrangement uses TRBV5-1 and TRBJ2-3; D remains ambiguous. Germline CDR1 reads SGHRS; CDR2 reads YFSETQ. There are 14 residues in the CDR3. Supplemented by reference TRBV5-1 and TRBJ2-3, the full variable domain reads KAGVTQTPRYLIKTRGQQVTLSCSPISGHRSVSWYQQTPGQGLQFLFEYFSETQRNKGNFPGRFSGRQFSNSRSEMNVSTLELGDSALYLCASSLMAPTATQYFGPGTRLTVL.